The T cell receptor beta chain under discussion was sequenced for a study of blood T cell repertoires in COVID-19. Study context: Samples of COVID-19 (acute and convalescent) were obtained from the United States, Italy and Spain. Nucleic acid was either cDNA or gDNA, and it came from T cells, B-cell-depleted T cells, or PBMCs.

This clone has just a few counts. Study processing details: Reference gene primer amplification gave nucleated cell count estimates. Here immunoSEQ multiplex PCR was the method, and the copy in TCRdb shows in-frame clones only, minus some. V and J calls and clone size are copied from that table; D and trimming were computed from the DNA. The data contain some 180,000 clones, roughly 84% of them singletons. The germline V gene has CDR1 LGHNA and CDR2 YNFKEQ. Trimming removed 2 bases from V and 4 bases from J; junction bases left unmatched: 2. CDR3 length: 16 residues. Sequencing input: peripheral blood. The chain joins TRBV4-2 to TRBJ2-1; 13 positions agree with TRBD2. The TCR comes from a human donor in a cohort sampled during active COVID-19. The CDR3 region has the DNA TGTGCCAGCAGCCAACCGGGACTAGCGGGGTACAATGAGCAGTTCTTC. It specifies CASSQPGLAGYNEQFF.